The T cell receptor beta chain described here comes from a study of blood T cell repertoires in COVID-19. Looking at the study overall: Material from acute and convalescent COVID-19 was sourced from the United States, Italy and Spain.

The CDR3 loop spans 17 amino acids. V was clipped by 6 bases and J by 0 bases; unmatched bases: 8. Germline V gene data show CDR1 as MDHEN and CDR2 as SYDVKM. Those who participated ranged in age from roughly 18 to 100 years and resided in roughly 26 US areas. Clinical histories supplied by participants themselves formed the basis of cohort assignment. Measured with immunoSEQ multiplex PCR; TCRdb has only the in-frame clones, and not every one. The sample holds 200,000 to 250,000 clones; about 91% are singletons and the top ten take over 12%. The V gene is TRBV28, the J gene TRBJ2-1, with TRBD2 matching over 10 bases. Specimen: PBMCs or T cells enriched from blood (not recorded which). This TCR was sampled from a woman between 45 and 60 years old with acute COVID-19. The CDR3 DNA sequence: TGTGCCAGCAGCCCGGGACTAGCGACGAGCTCCTACAATGAGCAGTTCTTC. Translating gives CASSPGLATSSYNEQFF.